These 15 T cell receptor beta chains were all obtained from the same sample, sequenced in a study of T cell responses to AZD1222 COVID-19 vaccine. TCRdb's table, derived via immunoSEQ multiplex PCR, lists solely in-frame clones and lacks some. This table has just over 80,000 clones, 90% appearing once. This specimen consisted of peripheral blood, obtained on day 0 of AZD1222 vaccination. The receptor set was obtained from an adult in good health.

This rearrangement joins TRBV25-1 to TRBJ1-4; D is undetermined. The CDR3 length is 12 residues. The germline gives CDR1 MGHDK, CDR2 SYGVNS. V lost 2 bases and J lost 7, with 5 bases in between. CDR3 protein: CASSEGFEKLFF. The CDR3 DNA follows: TGTGCCAGCAGTGAAGGTTTTGAAAAACTGTTTTTT. Together with reference TRBV25-1 and TRBJ1-4, the CDR3 gives the full variable domain: EADIYQTPRYLVIGTGKKITLECSQTMGHDKMYWYQQDPGMELHLIHYSYGVNSTEKGDLSSESTVSRIRTEHFPLTLESARPSHTSQYLCASSEGFEKLFFGSGTQLSVL.

The V and J genes are TRBV15 and TRBJ1-2; 12 bases fit TRBD1. The CDR3 runs to 15 residues. V trimming: 0 bases; J trimming: 8 bases; junction bases outside the gene matches: 4. Germline V CDR1 and CDR2: LNHNV, YYDKDF (reference sequence). The CDR3 nucleotides are TGTGCCACCAGCAGAGATTATGGGACAGGGGGCGGCTACACCTTC. This gives the protein CATSRDYGTGGGYTF.

This sequence joins TRBV20-1 and TRBJ1-2; the match to TRBD1 covers 7 bases. This CDR3 is built from 13 residues. J lost 8 bases, V lost 3 bases, and 9 bases had no gene match. Germline V gene sequence: CDR1 DFQATT, CDR2 SNEGSKA (reference sequence). The CDR3, as DNA: TGCAGTGCTAGTAGGGCAGGGGGATCAGGCTACACCTTC. Translation gives CSASRAGGSGYTF.

This chain connects TRBV2 to TRBJ2-1, with D tentatively TRBD1 (5 bases). The CDR3 sequence is 15 residues long. Germline CDR1 SNHLY, CDR2 FYNNEI. The germline V and J ends were trimmed by 4 bases and 8 bases, with 18 bases remaining between them. The CDR3 nucleotides are TGTGCCAGCAGTGTCGTAGGGGCTGGCGCCCATGAGCAGTTCTTC. Translating it yields CASSVVGAGAHEQFF.

The chain employs TRBV25-1 and TRBJ2-1, with 10 bases fitting TRBD1. Germline lookup yields CDR1 MGHDK and CDR2 SYGVNS. The CDR3 has 13 residues. V was clipped by 6 bases and J by 6 bases; unmatched bases: 2. The CDR3 reads CASRGTGANEQFF. The CDR3 DNA reads TGTGCCAGCAGAGGGACAGGGGCCAATGAGCAGTTCTTC.

The chain employs TRBV18 and TRBJ2-5; D is perhaps TRBD2 (6 bases). V lost 2 bases, J lost 7 bases, and 11 bases lay in between. Per the germline V gene, CDR1 is KGHSH and CDR2 is LQKENI. This CDR3 contains 13 residues. In nucleotides, the CDR3 is TGTGCCAGCTCACCAAAGGGAGGTCGGACCCAGTACTTC. Protein sequence: CASSPKGGRTQYF.

For the CDR3, the DNA is TGTGCCAGCAACGACAGAAGGAACACCGGGGAGCTGTTTTTT. Amino acid sequence: CASNDRRNTGELFF. The chain is built from TRBV18 and TRBJ2-2; a weak D match, TRBD1 (5 bases). CDR1 and CDR2 (germline): KGHSH, LQKENI. Between the trimmed V and J ends, which lost 8 bases and 1 base, there was a span of 11 bases. CDR3 size: 14 residues.

The J gene is TRBJ2-1, the V gene TRBV7-9; D possibly corresponds to TRBD1 (6 bases). Between the trimmed V and J ends, which lost 1 base and 2 bases, there was a span of 9 bases. Germline V gene sequence: CDR1 SEHNR, CDR2 FQNEAQ (reference sequence). CDR3 length equals 15 residues. CDR3 coding DNA: TGTGCCAGCAGCTTAGACAGGGACCCCTACAATGAGCAGTTCTTC. It is translated as CASSLDRDPYNEQFF.

In this sample, this clone turned up once. The chain employs TRBV19 and TRBJ1-2; D is possibly TRBD1 (5 bases). Germline V lookup: CDR1 LNHDA, CDR2 SQIVND (reference sequence). CDR3 length: 13 residues. With 7 bases removed from V and 4 bases from J, the gap between germline ends came to 13 bases. The CDR3, as DNA: TGTGCCAGTACCGGGGACGTAGGCTATGGCTACACCTTC. Protein: CASTGDVGYGYTF.

The V and J genes are TRBV28 and TRBJ1-5; D possibly corresponds to TRBD1 (5 bases). V lost 5 bases and J 0 bases, leaving 11 bases between the germline ends. The CDR3 spans 15 residues. CDR1 is MDHEN, CDR2 SYDVKM, per germline. CDR3 coding DNA: TGTGCCAGCAGTCCCGACAGCTATAGCAATCAGCCCCAGCATTTT. This gives the protein CASSPDSYSNQPQHF.

The chain links TRBV7-3 to TRBJ2-3; TRBD2 agrees at 10 bases. Germline CDR1 and CDR2: SGHTA and FQGTGA. V trimming: 0 bases; J trimming: 6 bases; junction bases outside the gene matches: 3. This CDR3 region has 15 residues. The CDR3 DNA sequence: TGTGCCAGCAGCTTAACTAGCGGGGGGTTGGATACGCAGTATTTT. Translated: CASSLTSGGLDTQYF.

This sequence joins TRBV28 and TRBJ1-1; D remains ambiguous. CDR1 is MDHEN and CDR2 is SYDVKM in the germline V gene. The V and J ends lost 4 bases and 8 bases respectively, with 5 bases between them. The CDR3 is 10 amino acids. The CDR3, as DNA: TGTGCCAGCAGTTCGGCAGAAGCTTTCTTT. It codes for CASSSAEAFF.

The chain combines TRBV6-5 with TRBJ2-4; TRBD2 might be the D (5 bases). Germline CDR1 and CDR2: MNHEY and SVGAGI. Trimming removed 0 bases from V and 1 base from J, with 10 bases in between. There are 16 residues in the CDR3. Here the CDR3 reads CASSYSRGWAKNIQYF. In DNA form, the CDR3 reads TGTGCCAGCAGTTACTCGAGAGGGTGGGCCAAAAACATTCAGTACTTC.

V is TRBV4-1 and J is TRBJ2-1; 8 bases fit TRBD2. Germline CDR1 is MGHRA and CDR2 is YSYEKL. The trim removed 1 base at V and 0 bases at J, leaving 8 bases unmatched. CDR3 length: 18 amino acids. CDR3 sequence: CASSQVPSGSRSYNEQFF. CDR3 sequence (DNA): TGCGCCAGCAGCCAAGTTCCTAGCGGGTCCCGCTCCTACAATGAGCAGTTCTTC.

The chain uses TRBV29-1 and TRBJ1-1; D gene unclear. V lost 7 bases to trimming and J lost 5 bases, with 17 bases between them. CDR1 is SQVTM and CDR2 is ANQGSEA in the germline V gene. This CDR3 has 13 residues. In DNA form, the CDR3 reads TGCAGCGGGAGCCTCACCTTGGGGACTGAAGCTTTCTTT. It yields the protein CSGSLTLGTEAFF.